This entry describes one T cell receptor beta chain. Antigen specificity is unknown. Libraries were prepared by immunoSEQ multiplex PCR; TCRdb keeps only in-frame clonotypes and omits some of them. There are tens of thousands of clones in the sample; approximately 95% occur only once, and under 6.5% lies in the top ten. This sample is part of a study of cytomegalovirus exposure and HLA in healthy donors. The overall study: Both the roughly 120 validation repertoires and the 600 to 700 first-cohort repertoires used the same platform, as reported by a later analysis. General observations from the study: Rarity characterized most TCR sequences, yet some public TCRs appeared in many donors.

Sequenced material: PBMCs. This sequence originates from a woman between 18 and 29 years old in good health and CMV-seronegative.

This CDR3 is CSVGLNWGTDTQYF. In DNA form, the CDR3 reads TGCAGCGTAGGACTAAATTGGGGCACAGATACGCAGTATTTT. The chain couples TRBV29-1 to TRBJ2-3; D possibly corresponds to TRBD2 (6 bases). V was cut by 6 bases and J by 1 base, with 14 bases left in between. This CDR3 contains 14 residues. Per the germline V gene, CDR1 is SQVTM and CDR2 is ANQGSEA.